This paragraph covers one T cell receptor (beta chain) sequence. Its target is not known. Time point meaning: cycle 4 day 1 (C4D1), after more than 5 weeks of nivolumab. Every patient was affected by relapse after autologous stem cell transplantation, while exposure to brentuximab vedotin was not uniform. Thawed PBMCs yielded CD4+ T cells through magnetic negative selection. TCRdb keeps only in-frame clones here, not all; method: immunoSEQ multiplex PCR. The table has around 9,600 clones, about 75% seen once. The sample comes from a study of PD-1 blockade in classical Hodgkin lymphoma. Germline V gene data show CDR1 as SNHLY and CDR2 as FYNNEI. Trimming took off 8 bases at V and 1 base at J, with 8 bases between the two ends. The CDR3 length is 13 residues. Points from the study as a whole: Complete responders showed a baseline diversity that resembled the diversity of newly diagnosed patients.

The sample here was CD4+ T cells from blood, taken before the fourth cycle of nivolumab. This TCR derives from a human donor with classical Hodgkin lymphoma. The rearrangement links TRBV2 to TRBJ1-4; D is undetermined. CDR3 nucleotides: TGTGCCAGCGGAACGGTAACTAATGAAAAACTGTTTTTT. Protein product: CASGTVTNEKLFF.